This T cell receptor beta chain was observed in a study of blood T cell repertoires in COVID-19. Study details: PBMCs, B-cell-depleted T cells, or T cells were the source of the cDNA or gDNA that made up the material.

The table came from immunoSEQ multiplex PCR; TCRdb's copy has only in-frame clones and leaves some out. Of 150,000 to 200,000 clones listed, less than 90% were seen once; the top ten hold 7.6%. Trimming left V 5 bases short and J 0 bases short, with 10 bases between. The CDR3 is 14 residues long. Looked up from germline, CDR1 is SGHTA and CDR2 is FQGNSA. To note about this clone: Other DNA sequences in the same sample also yield this CDR3.

Seattle patient enrollment occurred during active infection, with longitudinal follow-up thereafter. The sample comprised peripheral blood. This sequence joins TRBV7-2 and TRBJ1-1; D not resolved. The receptor was derived from a woman between 65 and 79 years old with COVID-19, enrolled during active disease. CDR3 DNA: TGTGCCAGCAGCCTAAGTGGGCTGAACACTGAAGCTTTCTTT. It yields the protein CASSLSGLNTEAFF.